This TCR beta chain was identified during a study of human T cells and chemical hapten exposure. This clonotype was seen repeatedly, ten times or more. The CDR3 totals 15 residues. V lost 4 bases and J 2 bases, leaving 13 bases between the germline ends. Germline V CDR1 and CDR2: SGHVS, FQNEAQ. MiXCR, run by TCRdb on the RACE reads, gives a single entry per CDR3 protein. The sample has roughly 40,000 distinct CDR3 sequences; approximately 11% are singletons. Time point noted: patch test 3, about 24 weeks after DPC sensitization. Described treatment: therapeutic diphenylcyclopropenone sensitization with weekly scalp DPC. Someone pulled total RNA out of unfractionated whole blood.

The TCR originated in a woman in her thirties or forties with alopecia areata. Some clones in this sample may be carry-over from other donors' samples. The V gene is TRBV7-8, the J gene TRBJ2-3; D is unresolved. Material: whole blood, obtained in connection with sensitization to the hapten diphenylcyclopropenone (DPC). The CDR3 here is CASSSTPELTDTQYF. CDR3 sequence (DNA): TGTGCCAGCAGCTCAACCCCGGAGCTCACAGATACGCAGTATTTT.